The clone carrying this T cell receptor (beta chain) was counted a single time. This sample is part of a study of blood T cell repertoires in COVID-19. About the research overall: Sites in the United States, Italy and Spain provided acute and convalescent COVID-19 samples. Sources were T cells, B-cell-depleted T cells, or PBMCs; the material itself was cDNA or gDNA.

Original methodology: Counts of nucleated cells, estimated from reference gene primer amplification, were obtained. TCRdb keeps only in-frame clones here, not all; method: immunoSEQ multiplex PCR. That table furnishes V, J and clone size, whereas the DNA furnished D and trimming. This table holds roughly 250,000 clones, about 83% found once. This clonotype was sampled from a woman aged 45-59 years with acute or convalescent COVID-19. The specimen sequenced was peripheral blood.

DNA for the CDR3: TGTGCCAGCAGTTTCATTGCAGGGCGCTCTGGAAACACCATATATTTT. Its translation is CASSFIAGRSGNTIYF. The chain has TRBV28 and TRBJ1-3, with D perhaps matching TRBD1 (5 bases). The CDR3 is 16 residues long. Trimming shortened V by 3 bases and J by 0 bases, and 12 bases separated the two germline ends. Germline V gene sequence: CDR1 MDHEN, CDR2 SYDVKM.